This passage covers 28 T cell receptor beta chains from one sample sequenced in a study of cytomegalovirus exposure and HLA in healthy donors. Researchers ran the PCR with 60 Vbeta and 13 Jbeta primers. Assay: immunoSEQ multiplex PCR; the TCRdb copy retains only in-frame clones and omits some. The ten top clones account for about 1.7%, within a sample of about 160,000 clones. Sequences were obtained from PBMCs. The receptor set was obtained from a woman aged 45 to 65 in good health and CMV-seronegative.

The V and J genes are TRBV13 and TRBJ2-7; weak D call: TRBD1 (5 bases). The germline V and J ends were trimmed by 5 bases and 4 bases, with 18 bases remaining between them. The CDR3 sequence is 15 residues long. Germline CDR1 reads PRHDT; CDR2 reads FYEKMQ (reference sequence). The CDR3 sequence is CASSPSPGHGYEQYF. The CDR3 DNA reads TGTGCCAGCAGCCCGTCCCCAGGACACGGATACGAGCAGTACTTC. The complete variable domain, with remaining parts taken from reference TRBV13 and TRBJ2-7, reads AAGVIQSPRHLIKEKRETATLKCYPIPRHDTVYWYQQGPGQDPQFLISFYEKMQSDKGSIPDRFSAQQFSDYHSELNMSSLELGDSALYFCASSPSPGHGYEQYFGPGTRLTVT.

V usage is TRBV7-9 and J usage is TRBJ2-7; 7 nucleotides match TRBD1. CDR3 length: 14 amino acids. Germline V gives CDR1 SEHNR, CDR2 FQNEAQ (reference sequence). Trimming removed 5 bases from V and 3 bases from J; junction bases left unmatched: 7. CDR3 amino acids: CASSPRQGRYEQYF. The DNA of the CDR3 is TGTGCCAGCAGCCCCCGACAGGGTCGCTACGAGCAGTACTTC.

The V gene is TRBV30, the J gene TRBJ1-1, with D possibly being TRBD1 (5 bases). The V gene lost 5 bases and the J gene lost 11 bases, with 12 bases spanning the gap. The germline V gene has CDR1 GTSNPN and CDR2 SVGIG (reference sequence). This CDR3 spans 10 amino acids. The CDR3 region is CAWGSGGAFF. CDR3 nucleotides: TGTGCCTGGGGTTCGGGGGGGGCTTTCTTT.

The gene calls are TRBV30 and TRBJ1-2; D is ambiguous. The V end lost 4 bases, the J end lost 5 bases, and 14 bases lay between the germline ends. This CDR3 has 13 residues. Germline CDR1 is GTSNPN and CDR2 is SVGIG (reference sequence). The CDR3 nucleotides are TGTGCCTGGACCCCCGAGCGGATTTATGGCTACACCTTC. Protein product: CAWTPERIYGYTF.

V usage is TRBV18 and J usage is TRBJ2-1, with 7 nucleotides matching TRBD1. Per germline, CDR1 KGHSH and CDR2 LQKENI. This CDR3 is built from 16 residues. Trimming removed 3 bases from V and 0 bases from J; junction bases left unmatched: 5. This chain's CDR3 is CASSPQGQASYNEQFF. The CDR3 DNA follows: TGTGCCAGCTCACCCCAAGGACAGGCCTCCTACAATGAGCAGTTCTTC. Full variable domain (missing parts from reference TRBV18 and TRBJ2-1): NAGVMQNPRHLVRRRGQEARLRCSPMKGHSHVYWYRQLPEEGLKFMVYLQKENIIDESGMPKERFSAEFPKEGPSILRIQQVVRGDSAAYFCASSPQGQASYNEQFFGPGTRLTVL.

The chain recombines TRBV27 with TRBJ2-7, with a tentative D call TRBD2 (6 bases). The CDR3 covers 13 residues. In germline, CDR1 is MNHEY, CDR2 SMNVEV (reference sequence). The V gene lost 6 bases and the J gene lost 0 bases, with 9 bases spanning the gap. Here the CDR3 reads CASRGLLSYEQYF. The CDR3 region has the DNA TGTGCCAGCAGGGGACTGCTCTCCTACGAGCAGTACTTC.

The chain combines TRBV29-1 with TRBJ2-3; a possible D gene is TRBD2 (5 bases). V was clipped by 4 bases and J by 5 bases, with 13 bases between them. Germline CDR1 is SQVTM and CDR2 is ANQGSEA. The CDR3 covers 13 residues. The CDR3 here is CSVGRGMRDTQYF. The CDR3, as DNA: TGCAGCGTTGGGAGAGGGATGAGAGATACGCAGTATTTT.

The chain joins TRBV7-2 to TRBJ1-4; TRBD1 matches at 8 bases. The length of the CDR3 is 14 residues. Germline-derived CDR1 and CDR2 are SGHTA and FQGNSA. Trimming cost V 4 bases and J 11 bases; bases outside gene matches: 9. The chain's CDR3 is CASSSRTGSRKLFF. The CDR3 DNA reads TGTGCCAGCAGCTCTCGGACAGGGTCGAGGAAACTGTTTTTT.

The chain carries TRBV27 and TRBJ2-7; 7 positions agree with TRBD2. This CDR3 comprises 14 residues. Germline CDR1 MNHEY, CDR2 SMNVEV (reference sequence). V gave up 8 bases and J gave up 3 bases; unmatched junction bases: 10. CDR3: CASPLGAGVYEQYF. CDR3 nucleotides: TGTGCCAGCCCACTAGGGGCGGGAGTCTACGAGCAGTACTTC.

The V gene is TRBV28, the J gene TRBJ2-5, with TRBD2 identical over 7 bases. The DNA end lines up better with TRBJ2-7; the J call may be wrong. CDR3 size: 13 residues. The germline gives CDR1 MDHEN, CDR2 SYDVKM. The CDR3 is CASSFGGTYEQYF. As DNA, the CDR3 is TGTGCCAGCAGTTTCGGGGGGACCTACGAGCAGTACTTC.

V is TRBV5-1 and J is TRBJ2-2, with unresolved D. Trimming removed 2 bases from V and 5 bases from J, with 13 bases in between. This CDR3 has 15 residues. Germline V gene sequence: CDR1 SGHRS, CDR2 YFSETQ. CDR3 loop: CASSLSVSRTGELFF. The CDR3 DNA follows: TGCGCCAGCAGCTTAAGTGTAAGCCGGACCGGGGAGCTGTTTTTT. The full variable domain, completed using reference TRBV5-1 and TRBJ2-2, is KAGVTQTPRYLIKTRGQQVTLSCSPISGHRSVSWYQQTPGQGLQFLFEYFSETQRNKGNFPGRFSGRQFSNSRSEMNVSTLELGDSALYLCASSLSVSRTGELFFGEGSRLTVL.

The chain is built from TRBV28 and TRBJ2-7; 8 nucleotides match TRBD1. Germline CDR1 is MDHEN and CDR2 is SYDVKM. This CDR3 spans 13 amino acids. J was trimmed by 3 bases and V by 5 bases; bases with no gene match: 3. CDR3 nucleotide sequence: TGTGCCAGCAGTGTCGACAGGGGCTACGAGCAGTACTTC. Translation gives CASSVDRGYEQYF.

V usage is TRBV14 and J usage is TRBJ2-5; TRBD2 matches 9 bases. CDR1 SGHDN and CDR2 FVKESK come from the germline V gene. This CDR3 is 16 amino acids long. The V and J ends lost 3 bases and 10 bases, in that order; junction bases with no gene match: 15. The CDR3 reads CASSHGLAGLLGDQYF. CDR3 in DNA: TGTGCCAGCAGCCATGGCCTAGCGGGGCTATTAGGGGACCAGTACTTC.

The rearrangement links TRBV11-2 to TRBJ2-1; D is perhaps TRBD2 (6 bases). The CDR3 is made up of 15 amino acids. Trimming stripped 5 bases from V and 2 bases from J, with 13 bases between. The germline V gene has CDR1 SGHAT and CDR2 FQNNGV. Here the CDR3 DNA reads TGTGCCAGCAGCCCGGGACCGGGGGCCTACAATGAGCAGTTCTTC. Amino acid sequence: CASSPGPGAYNEQFF.

A remark on this clone: A junction end diverges from the germline sequence, so it may reflect a read error. The CDR3 DNA reads as TGTGTCAGCAGTTCCCCCAGCAGGGGTGACGCTGGCTACACCTTC. Its translation is CVSSSPSRGDAGYTF. The V call is TRBV28, the J call TRBJ1-2, with a possible D match to TRBD1 (6 bases). The CDR3 runs 15 residues. Looked up from germline, CDR1 is MDHEN and CDR2 is SYDVKM.

This chain links TRBV9 with TRBJ2-4; D is uncertain. The CDR3 is made up of 17 amino acids. Trimming stripped 0 bases from V and 3 bases from J, with 16 bases between. From germline, CDR1 is SGDLS and CDR2 YYNGEE. The CDR3 coding sequence is TGTGCCAGCAGCGTAGCTGGCCAGGCCTCAAGCAAAAACATTCAGTACTTC. Its protein is CASSVAGQASSKNIQYF.

A remark on this clone: This sample includes further DNA sequences coding for the same CDR3. V is TRBV5-1 and J is TRBJ1-5; no clear D. Trimming left V 0 bases short and J 0 bases short, with 7 bases between. The CDR3 loop spans 15 amino acids. CDR1 and CDR2 from the germline V gene are SGHRS and YFSETQ. The CDR3 reads CASSLDGDSNQPQHF. The CDR3 bases are TGCGCCAGCAGCTTGGACGGAGATAGCAATCAGCCCCAGCATTTT.

The chain has TRBV19 and TRBJ1-2; the D gene is possibly TRBD1 (5 bases). The length of the CDR3 is 15 residues. With 5 bases removed from V and 0 bases from J, the gap between germline ends came to 13 bases. Germline V gives CDR1 LNHDA, CDR2 SQIVND (reference sequence). This chain's CDR3 is CASSSGLQANYGYTF. Here the CDR3 DNA reads TGTGCCAGTAGTTCAGGGTTACAAGCTAACTATGGCTACACCTTC.

The chain combines TRBV30 with TRBJ1-1; TRBD1 aligns across 11 bases. The CDR3 length is 14 residues. Germline CDR1 GTSNPN, CDR2 SVGIG (reference sequence). Germline trimming cut 2 bases from V and 6 bases from J; bases unmatched to any gene: 5. The CDR3 DNA is TGTGCCTGGAGTCACGGACAGGGGGCTTCTGAAGCTTTCTTT. Translation: CAWSHGQGASEAFF.

The rearrangement uses TRBV9 and TRBJ2-2, with 10 bases lining up with TRBD1. CDR3 length: 17 residues. CDR1 and CDR2 from the germline V gene are SGDLS and YYNGEE. The ends lost 3 bases at V and 4 bases at J; junction bases unmatched: 9. CDR3 amino acids: CASSAPPRDRGTGELFF. CDR3 nucleotide sequence: TGTGCCAGCAGCGCACCTCCTCGGGACAGGGGCACCGGGGAGCTGTTTTTT.

V gene TRBV6-1 combines with J gene TRBJ2-6; 8 nucleotides line up with TRBD1. Germline loops: CDR1 MNHNS, CDR2 SASEGT. CDR3 size: 19 residues. Unmatched junction bases numbered 11, after V lost 4 bases and J lost 0 bases. The CDR3 sequence is CASSALPGQVISGANVLTF. The CDR3 DNA follows: TGTGCCAGCAGTGCCTTACCGGGACAGGTGATCTCTGGGGCCAACGTCCTGACTTTC.

The chain joins TRBV9 to TRBJ2-7; 13 positions agree with TRBD2. Germline trimming cut 4 bases from V and 4 bases from J; bases unmatched to any gene: 5. Germline V gene sequence: CDR1 SGDLS, CDR2 YYNGEE. CDR3 length: 15 amino acids. This CDR3 is CASSPRTSGGYEQYF. Written as DNA, the CDR3 is TGTGCCAGCAGCCCTCGGACTAGCGGGGGTTACGAGCAGTACTTC. Filled out from reference TRBV9 and TRBJ2-7, the complete variable domain reads DSGVTQTPKHLITATGQRVTLRCSPRSGDLSVYWYQQSLDQGLQFLIQYYNGEERAKGNILERFSAQQFPDLHSELNLSSLELGDSALYFCASSPRTSGGYEQYFGPGTRLTVT.

The chain couples TRBV9 to TRBJ2-3; 8 bases are a match to TRBD2. The CDR3 spans 16 residues. CDR1 and CDR2 from the germline V gene are SGDLS and YYNGEE. V gave up 0 bases and J gave up 0 bases; unmatched junction bases: 3. The CDR3 coding sequence is TGTGCCAGCAGCGTAGAACTAGCGGACAGCACAGATACGCAGTATTTT. Translation: CASSVELADSTDTQYF.

The chain couples TRBV6-6 to TRBJ1-2; D ambiguous. The CDR3 has 12 amino acids. CDR1 is MNHNY, CDR2 SVGAGI, per germline (reference sequence). Trimming left V 6 bases short and J 8 bases short, with 13 bases between. CDR3 sequence (DNA): TGTGCCAGCAGCGAGGAAGTCGCAGGCTACACCTTC. Its translation is CASSEEVAGYTF.

The chain uses TRBV27 and TRBJ2-2, with 10 nucleotides matching TRBD2. The J segment lost 6 bases and the V segment lost 6 bases, leaving 7 bases of the junction unmatched. The length of the CDR3 is 15 residues. Germline V gene data show CDR1 as MNHEY and CDR2 as SMNVEV (reference sequence). The CDR3 loop is CASSESGRVPGELFF. CDR3 coding DNA: TGTGCCAGCAGCGAAAGCGGGAGGGTCCCCGGGGAGCTGTTTTTT.

The rearrangement joins TRBV18 to TRBJ2-7; the match to TRBD2 covers 15 bases. The length of the CDR3 is 17 residues. The ends lost 1 base at V and 4 bases at J; junction bases unmatched: 5. Germline-derived CDR1 and CDR2 are KGHSH and LQKENI. This CDR3 is CASSPRTSGRAAYEQYF. CDR3 in DNA: TGTGCCAGCTCACCACGGACTAGCGGGAGGGCGGCTTACGAGCAGTACTTC.

The gene calls are TRBV28 and TRBJ1-1; 9 positions match TRBD1. CDR1 and CDR2 (germline): MDHEN, SYDVKM. V was clipped by 4 bases and J by 5 bases; unmatched bases: 11. This CDR3 has 16 amino acids. The DNA for the CDR3 is TGTGCCAGCAGTTACACGGGGGGACAGGGATGGACTGAAGCTTTCTTT. Protein product: CASSYTGGQGWTEAFF. The full variable domain, its missing parts supplied by reference TRBV28 and TRBJ1-1, is DVKVTQSSRYLVKRTGEKVFLECVQDMDHENMFWYRQDPGLGLRLIYFSYDVKMKEKGDIPEGYSVSREKKERFSLILESASTNQTSMYLCASSYTGGQGWTEAFFGQGTRLTVV.

This chain connects TRBV30 to TRBJ2-7; D is uncertain. Germline lookup yields CDR1 GTSNPN and CDR2 SVGIG (reference sequence). The V gene lost 2 bases and the J gene lost 1 base, with 27 bases spanning the gap. The CDR3 covers 19 residues. The DNA of the CDR3 is TGTGCCTGGAGTCTAACCTCTCCCCACTCGACAATTTCATCCTACGAGCAGTACTTC. Translated: CAWSLTSPHSTISSYEQYF.